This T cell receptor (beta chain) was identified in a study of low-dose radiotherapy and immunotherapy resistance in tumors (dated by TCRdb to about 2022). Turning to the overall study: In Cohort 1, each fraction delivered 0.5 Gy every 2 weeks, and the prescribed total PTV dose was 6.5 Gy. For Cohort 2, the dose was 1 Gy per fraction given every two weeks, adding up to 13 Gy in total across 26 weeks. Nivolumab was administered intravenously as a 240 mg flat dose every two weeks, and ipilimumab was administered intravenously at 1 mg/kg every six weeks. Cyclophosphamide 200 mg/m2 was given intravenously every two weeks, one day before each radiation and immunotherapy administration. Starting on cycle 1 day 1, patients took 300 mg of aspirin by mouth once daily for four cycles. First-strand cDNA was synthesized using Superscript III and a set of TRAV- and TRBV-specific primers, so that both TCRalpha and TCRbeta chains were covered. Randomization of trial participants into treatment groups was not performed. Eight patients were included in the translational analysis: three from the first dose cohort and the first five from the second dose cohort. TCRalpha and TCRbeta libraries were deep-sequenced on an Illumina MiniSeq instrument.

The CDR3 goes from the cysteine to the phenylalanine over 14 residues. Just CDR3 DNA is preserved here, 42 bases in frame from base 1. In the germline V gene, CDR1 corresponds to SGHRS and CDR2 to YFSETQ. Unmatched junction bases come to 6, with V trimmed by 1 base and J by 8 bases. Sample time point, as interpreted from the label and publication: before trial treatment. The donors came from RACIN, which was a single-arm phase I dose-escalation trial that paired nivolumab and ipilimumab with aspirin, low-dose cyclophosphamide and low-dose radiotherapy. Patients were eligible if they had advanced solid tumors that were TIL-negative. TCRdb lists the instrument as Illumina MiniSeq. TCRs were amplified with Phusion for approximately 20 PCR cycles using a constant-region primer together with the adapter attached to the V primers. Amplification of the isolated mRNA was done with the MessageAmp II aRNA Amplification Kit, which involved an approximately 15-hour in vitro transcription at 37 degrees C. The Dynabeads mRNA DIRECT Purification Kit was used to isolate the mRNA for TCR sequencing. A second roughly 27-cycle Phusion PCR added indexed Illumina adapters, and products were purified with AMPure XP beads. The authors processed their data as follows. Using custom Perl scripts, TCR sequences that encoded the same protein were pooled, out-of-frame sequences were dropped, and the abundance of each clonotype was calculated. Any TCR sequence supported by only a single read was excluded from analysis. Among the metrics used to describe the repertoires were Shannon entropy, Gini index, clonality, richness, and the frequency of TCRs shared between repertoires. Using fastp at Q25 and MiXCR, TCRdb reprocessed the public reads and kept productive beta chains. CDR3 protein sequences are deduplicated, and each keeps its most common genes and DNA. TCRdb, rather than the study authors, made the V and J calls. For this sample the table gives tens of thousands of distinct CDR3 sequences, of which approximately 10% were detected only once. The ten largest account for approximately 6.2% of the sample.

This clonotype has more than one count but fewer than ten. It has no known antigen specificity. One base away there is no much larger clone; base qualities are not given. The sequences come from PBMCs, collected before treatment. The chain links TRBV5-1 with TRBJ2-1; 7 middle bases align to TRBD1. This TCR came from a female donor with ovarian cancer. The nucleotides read TGCGCCAGCAGCTTGACTGACAGGGTCCATGAGCAGTTCTTC. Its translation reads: CASSLTDRVHEQFF.